This T cell receptor (beta chain) originates from a study of blood T cell repertoires in COVID-19. Background on the study: The United States, Italy and Spain provided the acute and convalescent COVID-19 samples. From T cells, B-cell-depleted T cells, or PBMCs came the material, which was cDNA or gDNA.

In the authors' workflow: Counts of nucleated cells, estimated from reference gene primer amplification, were obtained. TCRdb's copy holds only in-frame clones and misses some; the assay was immunoSEQ multiplex PCR. The DNA gave D and trimming, while V, J and clone size come from that table. The data contain 450,000 or so clones, roughly nine tenths of them seen just once; the ten biggest clones take up about 0.91%. Enrolment of Seattle patients took place during active infection, and they were followed longitudinally. The CDR3 sequence is 16 residues long. The trim removed 4 bases at V and 7 bases at J, leaving 12 bases unmatched. The germline CDR1 and CDR2 sequences are SGHNT and YYREEE (reference sequence).

Specimen: peripheral blood. The source is a man aged 18 to 30 with COVID-19, enrolled during active disease. V usage is TRBV5-4 and J usage is TRBJ2-3, with 10 bases aligning to TRBD1. This CDR3 reads CASSPGTGASPNTQYF. The CDR3 DNA sequence: TGTGCCAGCAGCCCAGGGACAGGGGCCTCTCCAAATACGCAGTATTTT.